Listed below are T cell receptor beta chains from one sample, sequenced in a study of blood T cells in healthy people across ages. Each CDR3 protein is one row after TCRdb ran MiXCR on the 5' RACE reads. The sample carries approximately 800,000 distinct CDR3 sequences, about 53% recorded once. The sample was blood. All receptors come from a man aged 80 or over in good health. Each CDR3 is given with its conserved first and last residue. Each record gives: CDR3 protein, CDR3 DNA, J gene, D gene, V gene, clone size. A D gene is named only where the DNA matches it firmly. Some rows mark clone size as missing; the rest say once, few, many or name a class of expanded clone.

CASTQGRGKRPSPDTQYF	TGTGCCAGCACCCAAGGACGAGGGAAGAGGCCATCTCCAGATACGCAGTATTTT	TRBJ2-3	.	TRBV6-4	.
CASSEGGLDNEQYF	TGTGCCAGCAGTGAGGGAGGCTTGGACAATGAGCAGTACTTC	TRBJ2-7	.	TRBV6-1	.
CASSMRQGTTEAFF	TGTGCCAGCAGCATGCGACAGGGGACAACTGAAGCTTTCTTT	TRBJ1-1	TRBD1	TRBV5-5	few
CASRSSGSSPDTQYF	TGTGCCAGCAGATCTAGCGGGAGTAGTCCAGATACGCAGTATTTT	TRBJ2-3	TRBD2	TRBV7-2	few
CASSILGSGIREQYF	TGTGCCAGCAGTATCCTTGGTAGCGGGATTAGAGAGCAGTACTTC	TRBJ2-5	TRBD2	TRBV27	.
CAWSPDHSAGGELFF	TGTGCCTGGAGTCCCGACCACTCGGCCGGCGGGGAGCTGTTTTTT	TRBJ2-2	.	TRBV30	.
CASSVPGAGGRDEQFF	TGTGCCAGCAGCGTACCTGGAGCGGGAGGCCGGGATGAGCAGTTCTTC	TRBJ2-1	TRBD2	TRBV11-2	many
CASSRYREQGGGLTF	TGTGCCAGCAGTCGCTACCGGGAACAAGGGGGAGGCCTGACTTTC	TRBJ2-6	.	TRBV27	.
CASSQEIGRVGSPLHF	TGTGCCAGCAGCCAAGAGATCGGCAGGGTGGGCTCACCCCTCCACTTT	TRBJ1-6	.	TRBV4-2	.
CASSLSTAGGETQYF	TGTGCCAGCAGTTTATCGACCGCAGGGGGAGAGACCCAGTACTTC	TRBJ2-5	TRBD1	TRBV27	few
CASSKLGLADAHRYAYF	TGTGCCAGCAGTAAACTGGGACTAGCGGACGCCCACAGATACGCGTATTTT	TRBJ2-3	TRBD2	TRBV6-2/TRBV6-3	.
CASSSRGDPTGRYAYF	TGTGCCAGCAGCTCGCGAGGGGACCCAACAGGCAGATACGCGTATTTT	TRBJ2-3	.	TRBV7-9	few
CASGGTGTYEQYF	TGTGCCAGCGGGGGGACAGGTACCTACGAGCAGTACTTC	TRBJ2-7	TRBD1	TRBV2	.
CASSALAGGPEDAYF	TGTGCCAGCAGTGCACTAGCGGGAGGACCTGAAGACGCGTATTTT	TRBJ2-3	TRBD2	TRBV2	.
CATFPSGSSYNEQFF	TGTGCCACCTTCCCTAGCGGGAGCTCCTACAATGAGCAGTTCTTC	TRBJ2-1	TRBD2	TRBV10-3	few
CASWTSGRNEQFF	TGTGCCAGCTGGACTAGCGGGCGCAATGAGCAGTTCTTC	TRBJ2-1	TRBD2	TRBV6-6	few
CASSPQASPPNYGYTF	TGTGCCAGCTCACCACAGGCCTCCCCACCCAACTATGGCTACACCTTC	TRBJ1-2	.	TRBV18	.
CASSEDVAGLFEQYF	TGTGCCAGCAGTGAGGATGTAGCGGGCCTATTCGAGCAGTACTTC	TRBJ2-7	TRBD2	TRBV2	.
CASSRGGNEKLFF	TGCGCCAGCAGCAGAGGGGGGAATGAAAAACTGTTTTTT	TRBJ1-4	.	TRBV4-1	many
CSVLPGQLQETQFF	TGCAGCGTCCTACCGGGACAGCTACAAGAGACCCAGTTCTTC	TRBJ2-1	TRBD1	TRBV29-1	.
CASSQVAGTSGRFSYEQYF	TGCGCCAGCAGCCAAGTCGCCGGGACTAGCGGGAGGTTCTCCTACGAGCAGTACTTC	TRBJ2-7	TRBD2	TRBV4-1	few
CSARDMRGAPTPFIQYF	TGCAGTGCTAGAGATATGAGGGGGGCCCCCACACCATTCATTCAGTACTTC	TRBJ2-4	.	TRBV20-1	.
CACSLTASGNYEQYF	TGTGCCTGCAGCTTAACGGCTAGCGGGAACTACGAGCAGTACTTC	TRBJ2-7	TRBD2	TRBV7-3	.
CASSSQPGQGASEAFF	TGTGCCAGCAGCTCCCAGCCGGGACAGGGGGCTTCTGAAGCTTTCTTT	TRBJ1-1	TRBD1	TRBV7-2	few
CATSDLGQGTQETQYF	TGTGCCACCAGTGATTTGGGACAGGGGACGCAAGAGACCCAGTACTTC	TRBJ2-5	TRBD1	TRBV24-1	.
CASSLVGKAGELFF	TGTGCCAGCAGTCTCGTGGGAAAGGCCGGGGAGCTGTTTTTT	TRBJ2-2	.	TRBV12-3/TRBV12-4	few
CAGRNRGATHSYNEQFF	TGTGCCGGCAGAAACAGGGGGGCCACCCACTCCTACAATGAGCAGTTCTTC	TRBJ2-1	TRBD1	TRBV3-1	.
CASSYLTSGRGVYEQYF	TGTGCCAGCAGTTACCTGACTAGCGGGAGAGGGGTATACGAGCAGTACTTC	TRBJ2-7	TRBD2	TRBV6-5	.
CATSEGSNYGYTF	TGTGCCACCAGTGAGGGGTCAAACTATGGCTACACCTTC	TRBJ1-2	.	TRBV24-1	few
CATSDPRQGRRTDTQYF	TGTGCCACCAGTGATCCTCGGCAGGGTCGGCGCACAGATACGCAGTATTTT	TRBJ2-3	.	TRBV24-1	few
CASSLGLAGGYNEQFF	TGTGCCAGCAGCTTGGGTCTAGCGGGGGGATACAATGAGCAGTTCTTC	TRBJ2-1	TRBD2	TRBV13	many
CASRDPVAQGAEAFF	TGTGCCAGCAGAGACCCCGTGGCACAGGGGGCTGAAGCTTTCTTT	TRBJ1-1	TRBD1	TRBV28	.
CATSKGPFNQPQHF	TGTGCCACCTCGAAAGGGCCGTTCAATCAGCCCCAGCATTTT	TRBJ1-5	.	TRBV11-2	.
CASSDKYYGYTF	TGCGCCAGCAGTGACAAATACTATGGCTACACCTTC	TRBJ1-2	.	TRBV5-1	few
CATSDSRVGSYEQYF	TGTGCCACCAGTGATTCCAGGGTGGGGTCCTACGAGCAGTACTTC	TRBJ2-7	.	TRBV24-1	.
CAGSIGRNEQFF	TGTGCCGGCAGCATCGGACGGAATGAGCAGTTCTTC	TRBJ2-1	.	TRBV11-1	.
CSADNQLAGGGNEQFF	TGCAGTGCCGACAACCAACTAGCGGGAGGGGGGAATGAGCAGTTCTTC	TRBJ2-1	TRBD2	TRBV20-1	.
CASSLLAASETQYF	TGTGCCAGCAGTTTACTGGCTGCCTCAGAGACCCAGTACTTC	TRBJ2-5	.	TRBV12-3/TRBV12-4	.
CASSLVAGGREQFF	TGCGCCAGCAGCTTGGTAGCGGGAGGAAGGGAGCAGTTCTTC	TRBJ2-1	TRBD2	TRBV5-1	.
CASSYGTSGPGRDAYF	TGTGCCAGCAGTTACGGGACTAGCGGGCCCGGCAGAGACGCGTATTTT	TRBJ2-3	TRBD2	TRBV7-2	.
CSARRVREPRGRYAYF	TGCAGTGCCCGCCGCGTCCGTGAGCCTCGGGGTAGATACGCGTATTTT	TRBJ2-3	.	TRBV20-1	few
CASSLGAAKGETQYF	TGCGCCAGCAGCCTGGGAGCGGCGAAGGGGGAGACCCAGTACTTC	TRBJ2-5	.	TRBV5-1	.
CASSQDTGQGRLNSPLHF	TGCGCCAGCAGCCAAGATACCGGACAGGGTAGACTTAATTCTCCCCTCCACTTT	TRBJ1-6	TRBD1	TRBV4-1	.
CSVGTVPEQYF	TGCAGCGTCGGGACAGTTCCCGAGCAGTACTTC	TRBJ2-7	TRBD1	TRBV29-1	few
CATRVTSGRVKNEQYF	TGTGCCACCCGTGTAACTAGCGGGAGAGTGAAGAACGAGCAGTACTTC	TRBJ2-7	TRBD2	TRBV6-2/TRBV6-3	.
CSARDTPLAGVSYNEQFF	TGCAGTGCTAGAGATACCCCTCTAGCGGGAGTCTCCTACAATGAGCAGTTCTTC	TRBJ2-1	TRBD2	TRBV20-1	once
CASSHRDSEKLFF	TGTGCCAGCAGTCACCGGGACAGTGAAAAACTGTTTTTT	TRBJ1-4	TRBD1	TRBV11-2	few
CASSSPGLAGAHEQFF	TGTGCCAGCAGTTCCCCGGGACTAGCGGGTGCACATGAGCAGTTCTTC	TRBJ2-1	TRBD2	TRBV28	.
CASSQDSARGLNRDSNQPQHF	TGTGCCAGCAGCCAAGATTCCGCCCGGGGACTAAACAGAGATAGCAATCAGCCCCAGCATTTT	TRBJ1-5	.	TRBV3-1	once
CSASGILAGASEQFF	TGCAGTGCTAGTGGGATACTAGCGGGAGCCAGTGAGCAGTTCTTC	TRBJ2-1	TRBD2	TRBV20-1	few
CASSPNRQETQYF	TGTGCCAGCTCACCAAACAGACAAGAGACCCAGTACTTC	TRBJ2-5	.	TRBV18	.
CASWRGGNQPQHF	TGTGCCAGTTGGAGGGGTGGCAATCAGCCCCAGCATTTT	TRBJ1-5	.	TRBV19	.